A single sample gave rise to the 21 T cell receptor beta chains below, sequenced in a study of blood T cells in healthy people across ages. Then a second PCR, running roughly 6 to 11 cycles, was carried out with a sample-barcoded 5' primer and a J-beta primer mix. TCRdb called the 5' RACE reads again in MiXCR, with one record for every CDR3 protein. The sample holds about 1,400,000 distinct CDR3 sequences, around two fifths seen once. The sample taken for sequencing was blood. These receptors came from a woman between 18 and 30 years old in good health.

In its sample, this clonotype was seen a few times. The chain recombines TRBV4-1 with TRBJ2-3; D gene uncertain. This CDR3 is 15 amino acids long. Trimming left V 0 bases short and J 3 bases short, with 10 bases between. Per germline, CDR1 MGHRA and CDR2 YSYEKL. The CDR3 DNA is TGCGCCAGCAGCCAAGATTTTGGAAAGACAGATACGCAGTATTTT. Residues: CASSQDFGKTDTQYF.

This clonotype was seen only a few times. The J gene is TRBJ2-7, the V gene TRBV6-6; 8 nucleotides match TRBD2. CDR3 length: 14 residues. The ends lost 8 bases at V and 4 bases at J; junction bases unmatched: 10. The germline V gene encodes CDR1 MNHNY and CDR2 SVGAGI (reference sequence). CDR3: CASSSGGKFYEQYF. CDR3 DNA: TGTGCCAGCTCCAGCGGGGGAAAGTTTTACGAGCAGTACTTC.

The chain combines TRBV20-1 with TRBJ2-3; TRBD2 aligns across 11 bases. Germline CDR1 DFQATT, CDR2 SNEGSKA (reference sequence). The CDR3 is 14 residues long. The CDR3 loop is CSHELAGAPDTQYF. The CDR3 DNA is TGCAGCCACGAACTAGCGGGGGCCCCAGATACGCAGTATTTT.

The chain recombines TRBV4-1 with TRBJ2-7; 13 nucleotides match TRBD2. The CDR3 spans 16 residues. Germline V gene sequence: CDR1 MGHRA, CDR2 YSYEKL. V shed 1 base and J 6 bases; nucleotides not matched to a gene: 6. In DNA form, the CDR3 reads TGCGCCAGCAGCCAAGGGGGACTAGCGGGAACGGGCGAGCAGTACTTC. Its protein product is CASSQGGLAGTGEQYF.

This rearrangement joins TRBV9 to TRBJ1-5; no reliable D call. The CDR3 runs to 14 residues. The germline CDR1 and CDR2 sequences are SGDLS and YYNGEE. V lost 0 bases to trimming and J lost 3 bases, with 7 bases between them. In nucleotides, the CDR3 is TGTGCCAGCAGCGTAGGAAGGGCCAATCAGCCCCAGCATTTT. Translating it yields CASSVGRANQPQHF. Supplemented by reference TRBV9 and TRBJ1-5, the full variable domain reads DSGVTQTPKHLITATGQRVTLRCSPRSGDLSVYWYQQSLDQGLQFLIQYYNGEERAKGNILERFSAQQFPDLHSELNLSSLELGDSALYFCASSVGRANQPQHFGDGTRLSIL.

This clonotype was counted between two and nine times. The V call is TRBV2, the J call TRBJ2-7; tentatively, D is TRBD1 (5 bases). V lost 6 bases and J lost 3, with 12 bases in between. CDR1 and CDR2 (germline): SNHLY, FYNNEI. The CDR3 is made up of 13 amino acids. CDR3 bases: TGTGCCAGCAGCAGGGTTGATGGCTACGAGCAGTACTTC. Its protein is CASSRVDGYEQYF. The full variable domain, in which reference TRBV2 and TRBJ2-7 provide the parts outside the CDR3, is EPEVTQTPSHQVTQMGQEVILRCVPISNHLYFYWYRQILGQKVEFLVSFYNNEISEKSEIFDDQFSVERPDGSNFTLKIRSTKLEDSAMYFCASSRVDGYEQYFGPGTRLTVT.

This clonotype was counted a few times. The V gene is TRBV12-3 or TRBV12-4, the J gene TRBJ2-1; TRBD2 matches at 14 bases. The CDR3 is made up of 15 amino acids. V was pared by 5 bases and J by 8 bases, with 5 bases of the junction left unmatched. CDR3 loop: CASSIGLAGGDEQFF. For the CDR3, the DNA is TGTGCCAGCAGTATAGGACTAGCGGGAGGCGATGAGCAGTTCTTC.

The rearrangement uses TRBV10-3 and TRBJ1-5; no firm D call. Per germline, CDR1 ENHRY and CDR2 SYGVKD. The CDR3 runs to 14 residues. Trimming took 11 bases from V and 6 from J, leaving 20 bases between them. The CDR3: CAAAMENEGQPQHF. CDR3 coding DNA: TGTGCCGCCGCGATGGAAAACGAGGGTCAGCCCCAGCATTTT.

There are a few counts of this clonotype. V usage is TRBV10-3 and J usage is TRBJ1-3; 8 bases map to TRBD1. Trimming at V came to 7 bases and at J to 1 base, leaving 3 bases not matched to a gene. Germline V CDR1 and CDR2: ENHRY, SYGVKD. The CDR3 runs 14 residues. The CDR3 is CAITGDRSGNTIYF. DNA for the CDR3: TGTGCCATCACCGGGGACAGGTCTGGAAACACCATATATTTT.

The chain joins TRBV6-6 to TRBJ2-5; 13 bases match TRBD2. With V trimmed by 4 bases and J by 3 bases, 8 bases remained unmatched. The length of the CDR3 is 17 residues. Germline CDR1 reads MNHNY; CDR2 reads SVGAGI (reference sequence). The CDR3 DNA is TGTGCCAGCAGTTCACTAGCGGGAGGGCCGGGAAAAGAGACCCAGTACTTC. This gives the protein CASSSLAGGPGKETQYF.

The chain carries TRBV27 and TRBJ1-2, with a possible D match to TRBD1 (6 bases). Germline V CDR1 and CDR2: MNHEY, SMNVEV (reference sequence). There are 13 residues in the CDR3. V was clipped by 6 bases and J by 4 bases, with 12 bases between them. Written as DNA, the CDR3 is TGTGCCAGCAGGGCGACAGGCGTCTATGGCTACACCTTC. Translating it yields CASRATGVYGYTF.

This chain uses TRBV3-1 with TRBJ1-6, with D possibly TRBD1 on 6 matching bases. The ends were cut back, 4 bases at V and 4 bases at J, with 17 bases in the middle. This CDR3 is built from 17 residues. Looked up from germline, CDR1 is LGHDT and CDR2 is YNNKEL (reference sequence). CDR3 nucleotide sequence: TGTGCCAGCAGCCCCCGGGGCAGGGGCCAATATAATTCACCCCTCCACTTT. Its protein product is CASSPRGRGQYNSPLHF.

The V call is TRBV5-1, the J call TRBJ2-1; unclear D gene. The CDR3 contains 15 residues. CDR1 and CDR2 from the germline V gene are SGHRS and YFSETQ. Trimming cost V 5 bases and J 8 bases, with 20 bases left between them. The CDR3 DNA reads TGCGCCAGCAGTAATCCCGGAGACGGTCTATATGAGCAGTTCTTC. As protein: CASSNPGDGLYEQFF. Supplemented by reference TRBV5-1 and TRBJ2-1, the full variable domain reads KAGVTQTPRYLIKTRGQQVTLSCSPISGHRSVSWYQQTPGQGLQFLFEYFSETQRNKGNFPGRFSGRQFSNSRSEMNVSTLELGDSALYLCASSNPGDGLYEQFFGPGTRLTVL.

The chain is built from TRBV27 and TRBJ1-2; no clear D. Germline V lookup: CDR1 MNHEY, CDR2 SMNVEV (reference sequence). This CDR3 has 15 residues. Trimming cost V 4 bases and J 3 bases, with 15 bases left between them. The chain's CDR3 is CASSSPPLGDYGYTF. The CDR3 DNA reads TGTGCCAGCAGTTCGCCGCCTCTTGGGGACTATGGCTACACCTTC.

This clonotype was picked up a small number of times. The V call is TRBV10-2, the J call TRBJ1-2, with D unresolved. With 0 bases removed from V and 2 bases from J, the gap between germline ends came to 7 bases. The CDR3 is made up of 14 amino acids. Germline CDR1 reads WSHSY; CDR2 reads SAAADI. The DNA for the CDR3 is TGCGCCAGCAGTGAGTCTATAGGGAACTATGGCTACACCTTC. Encoded protein: CASSESIGNYGYTF.

The sample holds a few counts of this clonotype. The rearrangement uses TRBV6-2 or TRBV6-3 and TRBJ2-7; TRBD2 might be the D (7 bases). V was shortened by 5 bases and J by 2 bases, with 13 bases between the two germline ends. Germline V gene data show CDR1 as MNHEY and CDR2 as SVGEGT. This CDR3 is 14 amino acids long. CDR3 coding DNA: TGTGCCAGCAGTAGGGGGGGCAGGACCTACGAGCAGTACTTC. This encodes CASSRGGRTYEQYF.

The chain recombines TRBV6-2 or TRBV6-3 with TRBJ1-1; a weak D match, TRBD1 (5 bases). The germline V gene encodes CDR1 MNHEY and CDR2 SVGEGT. V was shortened by 2 bases and J by 6 bases, with 13 bases between the two germline ends. This CDR3 is 14 amino acids long. The DNA of the CDR3 is TGTGCCAGCAGTTACGCGGGACGGATTTCTGAAGCTTTCTTT. Encoded protein: CASSYAGRISEAFF.

The CDR3 here is CASSLRTSAGRDQYF. The CDR3 DNA sequence: TGTGCCAGCAGCCTACGGACTAGCGCGGGGAGGGACCAGTACTTC. This chain connects TRBV7-9 to TRBJ2-5; TRBD2 aligns across 9 bases. The CDR3 covers 15 residues. The V gene's germline CDR1 is SEHNR and CDR2 FQNEAQ (reference sequence). Unmatched junction bases numbered 14, after V lost 5 bases and J lost 10 bases.

This clonotype was seen only a few times. This rearrangement joins TRBV4-1 to TRBJ1-2, with 7 bases matching TRBD1. This CDR3 contains 15 residues. Germline V gene sequence: CDR1 MGHRA, CDR2 YSYEKL. V shed 1 base and J 4 bases; nucleotides not matched to a gene: 6. The CDR3 DNA reads TGCGCCAGCAGCCAAGTCCAGGGGGAAGCCTATGGCTACACCTTC. Translated: CASSQVQGEAYGYTF.

The chain links TRBV12-3 or TRBV12-4 to TRBJ2-5, with TRBD2 identical over 9 bases. V lost 7 bases, J lost 5 bases, and 17 bases stayed unmatched. The CDR3 runs to 17 residues. CDR3 coding DNA: TGTGCCAGCACTGAGTCCCTGGGCGGGAGGGCCGAGGAGACCCAGTACTTC. Amino acids: CASTESLGGRAEETQYF.

The chain recombines TRBV20-1 with TRBJ2-5; D may be TRBD2 (6 bases). V dropped 3 bases and J dropped 5 bases, with 16 bases sitting between them. The CDR3 runs 14 residues. In germline, CDR1 is DFQATT, CDR2 SNEGSKA (reference sequence). The CDR3 is CSARSPGVVETQYF. In DNA form, the CDR3 reads TGCAGTGCTAGGAGTCCGGGAGTTGTGGAGACCCAGTACTTC.